This T cell receptor (beta chain) was documented in a study of T cells in Graves' hyperthyroidism and ophthalmopathy. RNA transcripts yielded amplified TCR beta CDR3 regions. The HTBI primer set was used in a first-round RT-PCR of the TCR CDR3. TCRdb re-called the multiplex PCR reads with MiXCR, one entry per CDR3 protein. Here the sample spans around 300,000 distinct CDR3 sequences, around 22% being singletons. This clonotype was seen at least ten times. The PBMCs studied were ones that came from 10 ml fresh peripheral blood. V lost 5 bases to trimming and J lost 2 bases; unmatched junction nucleotides: 9. The length of the CDR3 is 16 residues.

This TCR was recovered from a man younger than 45 with Graves' ophthalmopathy. Sequenced input: blood. The rearrangement links TRBV12-3 or TRBV12-4 to TRBJ2-7; 10 bases match TRBD2. The CDR3 DNA reads TGTGCCAGCAGTCCCCTAGCGGGAGCCAATACCTACGAGCAGTACTTC. Its translation: CASSPLAGANTYEQYF.